The clone carrying this TCR beta chain was counted once. Its antigen is currently unknown. The record originates from a study of T cell responses to AZD1222 COVID-19 vaccine. TCRdb's table, derived via immunoSEQ multiplex PCR, lists solely in-frame clones and lacks some. In the table there are 80,000 to 100,000 clones, about 86% of which are singletons. Whole-study results and caveats: Distributed over spike, vaccine-associated CD4 TCRs predominated at 160-218 and 743-854. Only a handful of people who got AZD1222 tested seropositive at baseline. Close to half of spike-specific TCRs reportedly recognize unmutated variant regions.

Germline CDR1 reads SGHRS; CDR2 reads YFSETQ. The CDR3 sequence is 16 residues long. V shed 0 bases and J shed 2 bases, with 12 bases lying between them. The V gene is TRBV5-1, the J gene TRBJ2-1; TRBD2 might be the D (5 bases). The sequencing here drew on peripheral blood, taken 28 days after the second AZD1222 dose. This receptor was identified in an adult who received the AZD1222 COVID-19 vaccine. The CDR3 region is CASSLVLATTYNEQFF. In DNA, the CDR3 is TGCGCCAGCAGCTTGGTTCTAGCTACTACCTACAATGAGCAGTTCTTC.